What follows are 13 T cell receptor beta chains derived from one specimen sequenced in a study of STAT3 mutations in large granular lymphocyte leukemia. The data were produced by immunoSEQ multiplex PCR, yet TCRdb's version contains in-frame clones alone and is incomplete. This table holds 1,000 to 1,500 clones, roughly 36% found once. Study results and limitations: At least one immunodominant TCR beta clonotype appeared in every T-cell large granular lymphocyte leukemia patient.

The antigens these receptors bind are not known. Source material: PBMCs. The source of these receptors is a human donor with T large granular lymphocyte leukemia. Some clones in this sample may be carry-over from other donors' samples.

The table lists this clone with a few counts. The genes are TRBV2 and TRBJ2-7; TRBD2 aligns across 9 bases. V dropped 11 bases and J dropped 0; count of bases not matched to a gene: 8. This CDR3 has 14 amino acids. The V gene's germline CDR1 is SNHLY and CDR2 FYNNEI. CDR3 sequence (DNA): TGTGCCGACACGCTAGCGGGGAGCTCCTACGAGCAGTACTTC. Its translation is CADTLAGSSYEQYF.

The chain recombines TRBV19 with TRBJ1-5; 7 bases line up with TRBD1. The V segment lost 5 bases and the J segment 6 bases; nucleotides outside the gene matches: 7. This CDR3 is built from 14 residues. Germline CDR1 is LNHDA and CDR2 is SQIVND (reference sequence). The CDR3 reads CASSDREQVQPQHF. The CDR3 DNA reads TGTGCCAGTAGTGACAGGGAGCAGGTTCAGCCCCAGCATTTT.

The chain recombines TRBV7-2 with TRBJ1-5, with D possibly being TRBD1 (5 bases). Germline CDR1 SGHTA, CDR2 FQGNSA. The V gene lost 7 bases and the J gene lost 6 bases, with 13 bases spanning the gap. This CDR3 comprises 13 residues. Here the CDR3 reads CASTLGGGQPQHF. CDR3 in DNA: TGTGCCAGCACCCTGGGGGGGGGTCAGCCCCAGCATTTT.

This clone was counted a few times. CDR3 amino acids: CASSFDRSNQPQHF. CDR3 in DNA: TGTGCCAGCAGTTTCGACAGGAGCAATCAGCCCCAGCATTTT. The gene calls are TRBV28 and TRBJ1-5; TRBD1 might be the D (6 bases). Per germline, CDR1 MDHEN and CDR2 SYDVKM. This CDR3 region has 14 residues. The V end was cut by 3 bases, the J end by 1 base, with 7 bases between. The full variable domain, in which reference TRBV28 and TRBJ1-5 provide the parts outside the CDR3, is DVKVTQSSRYLVKRTGEKVFLECVQDMDHENMFWYRQDPGLGLRLIYFSYDVKMKEKGDIPEGYSVSREKKERFSLILESASTNQTSMYLCASSFDRSNQPQHFGDGTRLSIL.

J is TRBJ2-7 and V is TRBV6-6; TRBD1 might be the D (6 bases). Germline V CDR1 and CDR2: MNHNY, SVGAGI (reference sequence). The CDR3 runs 15 residues. V lost 2 bases and J 7 bases, leaving 18 bases between the germline ends. This CDR3 reads CASSYPREGQREQYF. The CDR3 DNA reads TGTGCCAGCAGTTACCCTAGAGAGGGACAACGAGAGCAGTACTTC.

V is TRBV18 and J is TRBJ2-5, with a possible D match to TRBD2 (6 bases). CDR1 is KGHSH, CDR2 LQKENI, per germline. The CDR3 covers 15 residues. Trimming stripped 2 bases from V and 2 bases from J, with 12 bases between. The CDR3 loop reads CASSPWASAQETQYF. CDR3 DNA sequence: TGTGCCAGCTCACCATGGGCTAGCGCACAAGAGACCCAGTACTTC.

The rearrangement links TRBV29-1 to TRBJ2-1, with D perhaps matching TRBD2 (6 bases). V lost 1 base and J lost 6, with 10 bases in between. This CDR3 is built from 13 residues. CDR1 and CDR2 from the germline V gene are SQVTM and ANQGSEA. The CDR3 DNA follows: TGCAGCGTTGAAGCGGGACTCCTCAATGAGCAGTTCTTC. Translating it yields CSVEAGLLNEQFF.

The rearrangement uses TRBV25-1 and TRBJ1-2; the match to TRBD1 covers 8 bases. The germline CDR1 and CDR2 sequences are MGHDK and SYGVNS. The CDR3 runs 15 residues. Germline trimming cut 6 bases from V and 4 bases from J; bases unmatched to any gene: 10. CDR3 sequence: CASSVGTGSPYGYTF. As DNA, the CDR3 is TGTGCCAGCAGCGTAGGGACAGGTTCCCCCTATGGCTACACCTTC.

The gene calls are TRBV13 and TRBJ2-7; TRBD1 agrees at 8 bases. With 1 base clipped from V and 0 bases from J, the junction kept 8 bases outside the gene matches. The V gene's germline CDR1 is PRHDT and CDR2 FYEKMQ (reference sequence). The CDR3 contains 17 residues. CDR3 residues: CASSLAEGQGSSYEQYF. CDR3 sequence (DNA): TGTGCCAGCAGCTTAGCCGAAGGACAGGGATCCTCCTACGAGCAGTACTTC.

This sequence joins TRBV18 and TRBJ1-2, with TRBD1 matching 10 bases. This CDR3 is built from 15 residues. Germline loops: CDR1 KGHSH, CDR2 LQKENI. Losses at the gene ends were 4 bases for V and 3 bases for J; bases not matched to a gene: 5. As DNA, the CDR3 is TGTGCCAGCTCACTGGGACAGGGGATAGACTATGGCTACACCTTC. Translating it yields CASSLGQGIDYGYTF.

This clone turned up a few times. The chain couples TRBV7-2 to TRBJ1-6, with D maybe TRBD1 (5 bases). With 1 base removed from V and 9 bases from J, the gap between germline ends came to 7 bases. There are 13 residues in the CDR3. Germline CDR1 reads SGHTA; CDR2 reads FQGNSA. Written as DNA, the CDR3 is TGTGCCAGCAGCTTAGGGGGGGGTTCACCCCTCCACTTT. Translating gives CASSLGGGSPLHF.

The rearrangement links TRBV5-4 to TRBJ2-1; D remains unclear. This CDR3 comprises 13 residues. CDR1 and CDR2 from the germline V gene are SGHNT and YYREEE (reference sequence). The V end lost 3 bases, the J end lost 9 bases, and 13 bases lay between the germline ends. The chain's CDR3 is CASSSASELEQFF. CDR3 bases: TGTGCCAGCAGCTCCGCCAGTGAGCTTGAGCAGTTCTTC.

This clone was counted between two and nine times. This chain connects TRBV4-1 to TRBJ2-7; no clear D gene. Between the trimmed V and J ends, which lost 5 bases and 2 bases, there was a span of 16 bases. The CDR3 spans 15 residues. Germline V gene data show CDR1 as MGHRA and CDR2 as YSYEKL. CDR3 protein: CASSKGGLRPYEQYF. The DNA for the CDR3 is TGCGCCAGCAGCAAAGGCGGCCTAAGGCCCTACGAGCAGTACTTC.